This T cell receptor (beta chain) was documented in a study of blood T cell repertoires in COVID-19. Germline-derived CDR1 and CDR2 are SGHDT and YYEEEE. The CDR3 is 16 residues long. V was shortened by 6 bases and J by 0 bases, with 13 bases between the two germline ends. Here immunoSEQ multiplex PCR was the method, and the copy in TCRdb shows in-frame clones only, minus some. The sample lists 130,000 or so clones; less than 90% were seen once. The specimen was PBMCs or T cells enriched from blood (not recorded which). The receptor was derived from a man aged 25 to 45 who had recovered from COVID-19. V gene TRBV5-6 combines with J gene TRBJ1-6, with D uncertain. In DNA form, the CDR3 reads TGTGCCAGCACCCTCGGTGTTGGCTCCTATAATTCACCCCTCCACTTT. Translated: CASTLGVGSYNSPLHF.